The 18 T cell receptor beta chains in this list originate from one sample, sequenced in a study of blood T cell repertoires in COVID-19. Using immunoSEQ multiplex PCR, the repertoire was profiled, and TCRdb retains in-frame clones only, with some absent. The data contain about 300,000 clones, 84% of them singletons. The sequenced material came from peripheral blood. Receptors originate from a human donor with COVID-19, enrolled during active disease. The donor label of this sample is uncertain.

The V and J genes are TRBV7-2 and TRBJ2-1; 14 nucleotides match TRBD2. The junction had 6 bases not matched to a gene; V was cut back by 4 bases and J by 10 bases. The CDR3 consists of 15 residues. CDR1 is SGHTA, CDR2 FQGNSA, per germline. CDR3 sequence (DNA): TGTGCCAGCAGCTCGGGACTAGCGGGAGTGTGGGAGCAGTTCTTC. It yields the protein CASSSGLAGVWEQFF.

CDR3 region: CACPGQGVYEQYF. The CDR3 bases are TGTGCCTGTCCGGGACAGGGTGTCTACGAGCAGTACTTC. The chain uses TRBV30 and TRBJ2-7; 9 bases line up with TRBD1. CDR1 GTSNPN and CDR2 SVGIG come from the germline V gene (reference sequence). The CDR3 runs to 13 residues. The V segment lost 6 bases and the J segment 3 bases; nucleotides outside the gene matches: 6.

This clone was recorded once. This chain joins TRBV6-5 and TRBJ1-1, with a weak D call TRBD1 (5 bases). CDR1 is MNHEY and CDR2 is SVGAGI in the germline V gene. The CDR3 has 14 amino acids. V was pared by 7 bases and J by 1 base, with 13 bases between. CDR3 sequence: CASTVTTENTEAFF. In nucleotides, the CDR3 is TGTGCCAGCACCGTAACGACAGAGAACACTGAAGCTTTCTTT.

V and J are TRBV7-2 and TRBJ2-5; 8 bases match TRBD1. The germline V gene has CDR1 SGHTA and CDR2 FQGNSA. This CDR3 is 14 amino acids long. V lost 5 bases and J lost 5; bases outside the gene matches: 7. CDR3 region: CASSPQGVQETQYF. The CDR3 DNA reads TGTGCCAGCAGCCCACAGGGGGTCCAGGAGACCCAGTACTTC.

This sequence joins TRBV12-3 or TRBV12-4 and TRBJ1-1; TRBD1 matches at 9 bases. This CDR3 is built from 12 residues. V lost 3 bases and J lost 10; bases outside the gene matches: 3. The CDR3 coding sequence is TGTGCCAGCAGTTTCGGACAGGGGCGAGCTTTCTTT. This sequence encodes CASSFGQGRAFF.

This clone appeared once. This chain joins TRBV28 and TRBJ2-6, with TRBD1 identical over 9 bases. The ends lost 7 bases at V and 0 bases at J; junction bases unmatched: 16. The CDR3 runs to 20 residues. In germline, CDR1 is MDHEN, CDR2 SYDVKM. CDR3 in amino acids: CASTRRLGTGFSSGANVLTF. CDR3 bases: TGTGCCAGCACCCGTCGATTAGGGACAGGGTTCTCCTCTGGGGCCAACGTCCTGACTTTC.

The chain carries TRBV2 and TRBJ2-7; 10 bases align to TRBD2. After removal of 7 bases from V and 4 bases from J, the junction contained 10 bases not matched to a gene. Germline-derived CDR1 and CDR2 are SNHLY and FYNNEI. The CDR3 runs 15 residues. The CDR3 region has the DNA TGTGCCAGCACCGTAGAAGGGACTAGCGCGTACGAGCAGTACTTC. Translation: CASTVEGTSAYEQYF.

V and J are TRBV27 and TRBJ2-7, with 7 bases matching TRBD1. V was clipped by 5 bases and J by 1 base; unmatched bases: 8. The CDR3 runs 15 residues. CDR1 is MNHEY, CDR2 SMNVEV, per germline (reference sequence). CDR3 in DNA: TGTGCCAGCAGTCCCCGTGCCAGGGGGTCCTACGAGCAGTACTTC. Translating gives CASSPRARGSYEQYF.

To note about this clone: A read error may produce the germline difference seen at one junction end. This CDR3 reads CASSFAGPRGDF. In DNA, the CDR3 is TGTGCCAGCAGTTTCGCAGGTCCTCGGGGTGACTTC. This chain uses TRBV27 with TRBJ2-5, with a weak D call TRBD2 (5 bases). Per germline, CDR1 MNHEY and CDR2 SMNVEV (reference sequence). The CDR3 runs 12 residues.

The chain recombines TRBV13 with TRBJ1-5; no reliable D call. The CDR3 is made up of 13 amino acids. Between the trimmed V and J ends, which lost 6 bases and 5 bases, there was a span of 11 bases. Germline lookup yields CDR1 PRHDT and CDR2 FYEKMQ (reference sequence). The chain's CDR3 is CASSLDGDQPQHF. The CDR3 DNA follows: TGTGCCAGCAGTTTGGACGGGGATCAGCCCCAGCATTTT.

The rearrangement uses TRBV12-3 or TRBV12-4 and TRBJ1-1; D ambiguous. There are 13 residues in the CDR3. V was pared by 0 bases and J by 7 bases, with 9 bases between. The CDR3 is CASSLALGIEAFF. The CDR3 DNA reads TGTGCCAGCAGTTTAGCGCTCGGTATTGAAGCTTTCTTT.

This chain links TRBV7-6 with TRBJ2-2, with D perhaps matching TRBD2 (6 bases). CDR1 SGHVS and CDR2 FNYEAQ come from the germline V gene. There are 20 residues in the CDR3. The ends were cut back, 1 base at V and 4 bases at J, with 25 bases in the middle. The chain's CDR3 is CASSLGARNSIPAGTGELFF. The CDR3 bases are TGTGCCAGCAGCTTAGGGGCCCGAAATAGCATACCAGCGGGCACCGGGGAGCTGTTTTTT.

The chain employs TRBV3-1 (or the pseudogene TRBV3-2) and TRBJ2-7, with D tentatively TRBD2 (5 bases). Germline V gene lookup returns CDR1 LGHDT and CDR2 YNNKEL (reference sequence). V shed 8 bases and J shed 5 bases, with 10 bases lying between them. The CDR3 contains 11 residues. The CDR3 is CASSSGDEQYF. DNA of the CDR3: TGTGCCAGCTCATCCGGGGACGAGCAGTACTTC.

The chain is built from TRBV7-9 and TRBJ2-1; 7 nucleotides match TRBD2. The CDR3 is made up of 13 amino acids. CDR1 SEHNR and CDR2 FQNEAQ come from the germline V gene (reference sequence). Unmatched junction bases numbered 5, after V lost 8 bases and J lost 4 bases. The CDR3 loop is CASGGVNYNEQFF. CDR3 nucleotides: TGTGCCAGCGGGGGGGTCAATTACAATGAGCAGTTCTTC. The full variable domain, in which reference TRBV7-9 and TRBJ2-1 provide the parts outside the CDR3, is DTGVSQNPRHKITKRGQNVTFRCDPISEHNRLYWYRQTLGQGPEFLTYFQNEAQLEKSRLLSDRFSAERPKGSFSTLEIQRTEQGDSAMYLCASGGVNYNEQFFGPGTRLTVL.

V gene TRBV14 combines with J gene TRBJ1-2; D remains unclear. V gave up 3 bases and J gave up 2 bases, with 22 bases separating them. Per the germline V gene, CDR1 is SGHDN and CDR2 is FVKESK. The CDR3 is 18 amino acids. The DNA of the CDR3 is TGTGCCAGCAGCCATCCCCCAGTTGCGGGCAACTCGAACTATGGCTACACCTTC. Its protein is CASSHPPVAGNSNYGYTF.

V is TRBV11-1 and J is TRBJ2-1; 9 bases match TRBD2. Per germline, CDR1 SGHAT and CDR2 FQDESV (reference sequence). V was pared by 5 bases and J by 0 bases, with 2 bases of the junction left unmatched. The CDR3 is 15 residues long. The CDR3 DNA reads as TGTGCCAGCAGCGTACTAGCGGGCTCCTACAATGAGCAGTTCTTC. Amino acid sequence: CASSVLAGSYNEQFF. Full variable domain (missing parts from reference TRBV11-1 and TRBJ2-1): EAEVAQSPRYKITEKSQAVAFWCDPISGHATLYWYRQILGQGPELLVQFQDESVVDDSQLPKDRFSAERLKGVDSTLKIQPAELGDSAMYLCASSVLAGSYNEQFFGPGTRLTVL.

The chain carries TRBV11-2 and TRBJ2-7; TRBD2 agrees at 9 bases. CDR3 length equals 14 residues. With 2 bases clipped from V and 2 bases from J, the junction kept 1 base outside the gene matches. The germline V gene has CDR1 SGHAT and CDR2 FQNNGV. The DNA for the CDR3 is TGTGCCAGCAGCTTACTAGCGGGAACCTACGAGCAGTACTTC. Encoded protein: CASSLLAGTYEQYF.

The chain combines TRBV4-1 with TRBJ2-5; D is perhaps TRBD2 (6 bases). Trimming took off 1 base at V and 1 base at J, with 19 bases between the two ends. The germline V gene has CDR1 MGHRA and CDR2 YSYEKL. The CDR3 sequence is 18 residues long. CDR3 sequence reads: CASSQAQSPGLTQETQYF. CDR3 nucleotide sequence: TGCGCCAGCAGCCAAGCCCAATCTCCGGGACTGACCCAAGAGACCCAGTACTTC.